This entry lists 11 T cell receptor beta chains sequenced from one sample in a study of CD8+CD57+ T cells in acquired aplastic anemia. For CDR3 and TCR beta VDJ profiling, genomic DNA was the template used. TCRdb used MiXCR to reprocess the reads, holding one entry per CDR3 protein. This table has fewer than 200,000 distinct CDR3 sequences, 55% to 70% appearing once. The material sequenced was sorted CD4+, CD8+, or CD8+CD57+ T cells (not recorded which) from PBMCs. All receptors derive from a human donor in good health.

This clonotype was observed many times. The chain has TRBV9 and TRBJ1-5; D might be TRBD1 (6 bases). V was pared by 3 bases and J by 4 bases, with 14 bases between. CDR3 length: 15 amino acids. The germline gives CDR1 SGDLS, CDR2 YYNGEE. The CDR3 region is CASSGGGGLNQPQHF. The DNA for the CDR3 is TGTGCCAGCAGCGGAGGAGGGGGACTTAATCAGCCCCAGCATTTT.

The chain employs TRBV19 and TRBJ1-2; no definite D call. The CDR3 has 14 residues. The V gene lost 2 bases and the J gene lost 1 base, with 8 bases spanning the gap. Germline V gives CDR1 LNHDA, CDR2 SQIVND (reference sequence). The CDR3 DNA follows: TGTGCCAGTAGTATAAAAGGCATTAACTATGGCTACACCTTC. Its protein is CASSIKGINYGYTF. The whole variable domain, filled in from reference TRBV19 and TRBJ1-2, reads DGGITQSPKYLFRKEGQNVTLSCEQNLNHDAMYWYRQDPGQGLRLIYYSQIVNDFQKGDIAEGYSVSREKKESFPLTVTSAQKNPTAFYLCASSIKGINYGYTFGSGTRLTVV.

The rearrangement uses TRBV20-1 and TRBJ1-6, with D hard to call. The CDR3 runs to 15 residues. Germline CDR1 and CDR2: DFQATT and SNEGSKA (reference sequence). V lost 3 bases and J 4 bases, leaving 13 bases between the germline ends. Written as DNA, the CDR3 is TGCAGTGCTAGGCCATCTACAGCATATAATTCACCCCTCCACTTT. This gives the protein CSARPSTAYNSPLHF.

The chain has TRBV24-1 and TRBJ2-1; TRBD2 matches at 10 bases. V dropped 2 bases and J dropped 4; count of bases not matched to a gene: 4. There are 16 residues in the CDR3. The germline V gene has CDR1 KGHDR and CDR2 SFDVKD. CDR3 sequence reads: CATSDWTSGGYNEQFF. The CDR3 DNA is TGTGCCACCAGTGATTGGACTAGCGGAGGATACAATGAGCAGTTCTTC.

The rearrangement links TRBV7-3 to TRBJ2-3; tentative D call: TRBD2 (7 bases). Germline lookup yields CDR1 SGHTA and CDR2 FQGTGA. With 8 bases removed from V and 6 bases from J, the gap between germline ends came to 18 bases. The CDR3 is 14 residues long. DNA for the CDR3: TGTGCCAGCGGGGGCGGGAGATTAACGGATACGCAGTATTTT. Its protein is CASGGGRLTDTQYF.

The chain employs TRBV7-8 and TRBJ1-2; no firm D call. Between the trimmed V and J ends, which lost 5 bases and 8 bases, there was a span of 12 bases. CDR3 length: 12 residues. CDR1 is SGHVS and CDR2 is FQNEAQ in the germline V gene. The CDR3 spells CASSPNSDGYTF. In DNA form, the CDR3 reads TGTGCCAGCAGCCCTAACTCCGACGGCTACACCTTC.

This clonotype was found once. The chain links TRBV20-1 to TRBJ2-7, with TRBD1 matching 10 bases. Germline V CDR1 and CDR2: DFQATT, SNEGSKA (reference sequence). CDR3 size: 15 residues. Trimming took 6 bases from V and 1 from J; bases not matched to a gene: 9. In DNA, the CDR3 is TGCAGTGCAGGACAGGGGGAGAGTAGGTCCTACGAGCAGTACTTC. This translates into CSAGQGESRSYEQYF.

V is TRBV27 and J is TRBJ2-7; the D call may be TRBD1 or TRBD2 (6 bases each). V dropped 7 bases and J dropped 1 base, with 14 bases sitting between them. The CDR3 length is 14 residues. Looked up from germline, CDR1 is MNHEY and CDR2 is SMNVEV (reference sequence). The CDR3 spells CASTNKGGSYEQYF. The CDR3 coding sequence is TGTGCCAGCACCAACAAGGGGGGATCCTACGAGCAGTACTTC.

The chain carries TRBV6-5 and TRBJ2-1, with 9 bases fitting TRBD2. This CDR3 comprises 15 residues. The germline V gene encodes CDR1 MNHEY and CDR2 SVGAGI. After removal of 10 bases from V and 9 bases from J, the junction contained 16 bases not matched to a gene. The DNA for the CDR3 is TGTGCCACCCTACTTAGCGGGAGATATTCAACTGAGCAGTTCTTC. Its protein product is CATLLSGRYSTEQFF.

This clonotype was seen repeatedly, ten times or more. The genes are TRBV5-8 and TRBJ2-7; TRBD1 is a possible D gene (5 bases). Deletions cut 4 bases from V and 0 bases from J, with 14 bases between. The CDR3 consists of 15 residues. Germline values: CDR1 SGHTS, CDR2 YDEGEE. The CDR3 DNA is TGTGCCAGCAGCGTGGACACATTGAGCTCCTACGAGCAGTACTTC. This gives the protein CASSVDTLSSYEQYF.

Ten or more counts support this clonotype. The V call is TRBV20-1, the J call TRBJ1-2, with TRBD1 matching 7 bases. V was pared by 5 bases and J by 7 bases, with 13 bases of the junction left unmatched. Germline lookup yields CDR1 DFQATT and CDR2 SNEGSKA (reference sequence). The CDR3 covers 14 residues. CDR3 protein: CSAGKVEGALGYTF. CDR3 sequence (DNA): TGCAGTGCTGGGAAGGTAGAGGGGGCGCTTGGCTACACCTTC.